This TCR beta chain originates from a study of blood T cells in healthy people across ages. The length of the CDR3 is 14 residues. V dropped 2 bases and J dropped 7 bases, with 12 bases sitting between them. In germline, CDR1 is SGHRS, CDR2 YFSETQ. Using a J-beta primer mix together with a sample-barcoded 5' primer, a second PCR was run for about 7 to 12 cycles. Each CDR3 protein gets one entry after TCRdb re-called the 5' RACE reads with MiXCR. This sample yields about 680,000 distinct CDR3 sequences, of which around 49% are seen a single time; 30% to 40% belongs to the top ten. Broader study findings: Relative to aged donors, long-lived donors carried more naive CD4+ cells and displayed higher diversity. Estimates based on one million T cells were treated as lower bounds.

This clonotype was counted a single time. Its antigen is undetermined. This sequence originates from an older woman in good health. The chain carries TRBV5-1 and TRBJ1-4; no definite D call. Sequenced material: blood. CDR3 DNA sequence: TGCGCCAGCAGCTTCGAAGGCATGGGTGAAAAACTGTTTTTT. It is translated as CASSFEGMGEKLFF.